This TCR beta chain was captured in a study of T-cell reconstitution after alpha-beta-depleted transplantation in children. General study findings and limits: A year post-transplant, T-cell counts and diversity derived mostly from newly produced T cells.

J was trimmed by 1 base and V by 3 bases; bases with no gene match: 6. The CDR3 loop spans 15 amino acids. Germline V CDR1 and CDR2: DFQATT, SNEGSKA (reference sequence). Comments on this clonotype: Its specificity is unknown.

The TCRbeta library was prepared with unique molecular identifiers. TCRdb re-called the PCR reads through MiXCR, storing one row per CDR3 protein. This table holds 500,000 to 750,000 distinct CDR3 sequences, around 27% found once. Sequenced here: PBMCs, sampled before TCRalphabeta/CD19-depleted stem cell transplant. This chain connects TRBV20-1 to TRBJ2-1, with TRBD2 matching 7 bases. This TCR was sampled from a boy under three years old with Wiskott-Aldrich syndrome, due to receive a stem cell transplant. CDR3 region: CSASLTGGSYNEQFF. Written as DNA, the CDR3 is TGCAGTGCTAGTCTGACCGGGGGGTCCTACAATGAGCAGTTCTTC.